Each of the 3 T cell receptor beta chains below was sequenced from the same sample in a study of blood T cell repertoires in COVID-19. Libraries were prepared by immunoSEQ multiplex PCR; TCRdb keeps only in-frame clonotypes and omits some of them. There are a few hundred thousand clones in the sample; 80% to 90% occur only once, and approximately 1% lies in the top ten. Specimen: PBMCs or T cells enriched from blood (not recorded which). The receptor source for this set is a man in his late teens or twenties who had recovered from COVID-19.

This clone was seen only once. The chain is built from TRBV7-3 and TRBJ2-1; 8 bases are shared with TRBD2. CDR3 length: 15 amino acids. Germline V gene data show CDR1 as SGHTA and CDR2 as FQGTGA. V trimming: 2 bases; J trimming: 6 bases; junction bases outside the gene matches: 6. CDR3 sequence reads: CASSLQSGSSNEQFF. CDR3 sequence (DNA): TGTGCCAGCAGCTTACAAAGCGGGAGTTCCAATGAGCAGTTCTTC.

The V gene is TRBV5-1, the J gene TRBJ1-1; D is perhaps TRBD1 (6 bases). V gave up 3 bases and J gave up 0 bases, with 12 bases separating them. The CDR3 is made up of 15 amino acids. Germline CDR1 and CDR2: SGHRS and YFSETQ. The CDR3 reads CASSYLTGMNTEAFF. The CDR3 DNA sequence: TGCGCCAGCAGCTACCTAACAGGGATGAACACTGAAGCTTTCTTT.

The V and J genes are TRBV2 and TRBJ2-3; 15 nucleotides align to TRBD2. The CDR3 spans 16 residues. After removal of 8 bases from V and 4 bases from J, the junction contained 7 bases not matched to a gene. Germline assignment: CDR1 SNHLY and CDR2 FYNNEI. CDR3 DNA: TGTGCCAGCTGGACTAGCGGGGGGGCTAGAGCAGATACGCAGTATTTT. Amino acids: CASWTSGGARADTQYF.